The rows below give T cell receptor beta chains drawn from one sample of a study of blood T cell repertoires in COVID-19. The assay was immunoSEQ multiplex PCR, and TCRdb's table has in-frame clones only and misses some. The top ten hold roughly 8% of the sample, which has about 170,000 clones, roughly 86% seen once. What was sequenced was peripheral blood. The receptors were gathered from a man aged 35-49 years who had recovered from COVID-19. The CDR3 runs from the conserved cysteine through the conserved F or W. The order of the fields is V gene, D gene, J gene, clone size, CDR3 protein, CDR3 DNA. The D gene is left open where the match is weak. A clone size is listed for some rows: how often the clone was seen (once, few, many), or a class if it is expanded.

v_gene: TRBV5-5; d_gene: TRBD1; j_gene: TRBJ2-7; abundance: few; CDR3aa: CASSLASTTTGVAYEQYF; CDR3nt: TGTGCCAGCAGCTTGGCTAGTACTACCACAGGGGTAGCCTACGAGCAGTACTTC
v_gene: TRBV3-1/TRBV3-2; d_gene: -; j_gene: TRBJ2-1; abundance: -; CDR3aa: CASTHRGYNEQFF; CDR3nt: TGTGCCAGCACCCACCGGGGATACAATGAGCAGTTCTTC
v_gene: TRBV7-2; d_gene: TRBD1; j_gene: TRBJ2-7; abundance: -; CDR3aa: CASSLGGQGIREQYF; CDR3nt: TGTGCCAGCAGCTTAGGCGGACAGGGAATACGGGAGCAGTACTTC
v_gene: TRBV29-1; d_gene: TRBD1; j_gene: TRBJ2-1; abundance: -; CDR3aa: CSVELGTVNNEQFF; CDR3nt: TGCAGCGTTGAATTGGGGACAGTGAACAATGAGCAGTTCTTC
v_gene: TRBV12-5; d_gene: TRBD1; j_gene: TRBJ2-5; abundance: -; CDR3aa: CASGRGQGGQETQYF; CDR3nt: TGTGCTAGTGGCCGCGGACAGGGGGGACAAGAGACCCAGTACTTC
v_gene: TRBV29-1; d_gene: TRBD1; j_gene: TRBJ1-3; abundance: -; CDR3aa: CSVADRGLGNTIYF; CDR3nt: TGCAGCGTCGCAGACAGGGGGCTCGGAAACACCATATATTTT
v_gene: TRBV24-1; d_gene: TRBD2; j_gene: TRBJ2-7; abundance: -; CDR3aa: CATKEGGPSYEQYF; CDR3nt: TGTGCCACCAAGGAGGGAGGGCCTTCCTACGAGCAGTACTTC
v_gene: TRBV7-2; d_gene: -; j_gene: TRBJ2-1; abundance: -; CDR3aa: CASSWVGSRMFF; CDR3nt: TGTGCCAGCAGCTGGGTGGGGAGCCGCATGTTCTTC
v_gene: TRBV20-1; d_gene: -; j_gene: TRBJ2-7; abundance: medium-sized; CDR3aa: CSARQDYEQYF; CDR3nt: TGCAGTGCTAGACAGGACTACGAGCAGTACTTC
v_gene: TRBV18; d_gene: TRBD2; j_gene: TRBJ2-1; abundance: -; CDR3aa: CASSSWTSGYNEQFF; CDR3nt: TGTGCCAGCTCATCTTGGACTAGCGGATACAATGAGCAGTTCTTC
v_gene: TRBV6-2/TRBV6-3; d_gene: -; j_gene: TRBJ2-7; abundance: -; CDR3aa: CASSYDSSSYEQYF; CDR3nt: TGTGCCAGCAGTTATGACTCTTCTTCCTACGAGCAGTACTTC
v_gene: TRBV9; d_gene: -; j_gene: TRBJ2-5; abundance: -; CDR3aa: CASSVVGGRQETQYF; CDR3nt: TGTGCCAGCAGCGTAGTTGGTGGCAGGCAAGAGACCCAGTACTTC
v_gene: TRBV4-2; d_gene: TRBD1; j_gene: TRBJ1-3; abundance: -; CDR3aa: CASSRAGTGVISTSGNTIYF; CDR3nt: TGTGCCAGCAGCCGAGCCGGGACAGGGGTTATCTCCACCTCTGGAAACACCATATATTTT
v_gene: TRBV10-3; d_gene: -; j_gene: TRBJ1-2; abundance: -; CDR3aa: CAISGSEIYGYTF; CDR3nt: TGTGCCATCAGTGGGTCTGAGATCTATGGCTACACCTTC
v_gene: TRBV21-1; d_gene: -; j_gene: TRBJ2-4; abundance: -; CDR3aa: CASSAGVGIQYF; CDR3nt: TGTGCCAGCAGCGCGGGAGTTGGCATTCAGTACTTC
v_gene: TRBV7-2; d_gene: -; j_gene: TRBJ1-1; abundance: -; CDR3aa: CASSFGQGRLSEAFF; CDR3nt: TGTGCCAGCAGCTTTGGGCAGGGTCGTTTGTCTGAAGCTTTCTTT
v_gene: TRBV5-1; d_gene: TRBD1; j_gene: TRBJ2-3; abundance: -; CDR3aa: CATPAGTGLTDTQYF; CDR3nt: TGCGCCACCCCCGCCGGGACAGGGCTCACAGATACGCAGTATTTT
v_gene: TRBV4-3; d_gene: -; j_gene: TRBJ2-1; abundance: -; CDR3aa: CASSQDVADYNEQFF; CDR3nt: TGCGCCAGCAGCCAAGACGTAGCGGATTACAATGAGCAGTTCTTC
v_gene: TRBV5-1; d_gene: -; j_gene: TRBJ2-2; abundance: -; CDR3aa: CASSLGAGYTGELFF; CDR3nt: TGCGCCAGCAGCTTGGGGGCAGGGTATACCGGGGAGCTGTTTTTT
v_gene: TRBV28; d_gene: -; j_gene: TRBJ2-7; abundance: -; CDR3aa: CASSLRGRHYEQYF; CDR3nt: TGTGCCAGCAGTTTGCGAGGGCGACACTACGAGCAGTACTTC
v_gene: TRBV29-1; d_gene: TRBD2; j_gene: TRBJ2-1; abundance: -; CDR3aa: CSAAPGGEQFF; CDR3nt: TGCAGCGCCGCCCCGGGGGGAGAGCAGTTCTTC
v_gene: TRBV11-3; d_gene: TRBD1; j_gene: TRBJ2-2; abundance: few; CDR3aa: CASSLGDRGTGELFF; CDR3nt: TGTGCCAGCAGCTTAGGGGACAGGGGTACCGGGGAGCTGTTTTTT
v_gene: TRBV12-3/TRBV12-4; d_gene: -; j_gene: TRBJ1-1; abundance: -; CDR3aa: CASSLWGGEFAFF; CDR3nt: TGTGCCAGCAGTTTATGGGGAGGGGAGTTTGCTTTCTTT
v_gene: TRBV6-2/TRBV6-3; d_gene: -; j_gene: TRBJ1-1; abundance: once; CDR3aa: CASSYSGRTNTEAFF; CDR3nt: TGTGCCAGCAGTTACTCGGGCAGAACGAACACTGAAGCTTTCTTT
v_gene: TRBV9; d_gene: TRBD2; j_gene: TRBJ2-5; abundance: -; CDR3aa: CASSVGGRVQETQYF; CDR3nt: TGTGCCAGCAGCGTAGGCGGGAGGGTACAAGAGACCCAGTACTTC
v_gene: TRBV4-2; d_gene: -; j_gene: TRBJ1-2; abundance: -; CDR3aa: CASSQDERGLGYTF; CDR3nt: TGTGCCAGCAGCCAAGATGAGAGAGGTCTTGGCTACACCTTC
v_gene: TRBV7-5; d_gene: -; j_gene: TRBJ1-2; abundance: once; CDR3aa: CARSLMTGRGYTF; CDR3nt: TGTGCCAGAAGCTTAATGACAGGGCGCGGCTACACCTTC
v_gene: TRBV7-9; d_gene: TRBD2; j_gene: TRBJ2-4; abundance: -; CDR3aa: CASSIPGASGEGTKNIQYF; CDR3nt: TGTGCCAGCAGCATACCGGGGGCTAGCGGGGAGGGGACCAAAAACATTCAGTACTTC
v_gene: TRBV5-1; d_gene: -; j_gene: TRBJ1-5; abundance: -; CDR3aa: CASSWGGGTNQPQHF; CDR3nt: TGCGCCAGCAGCTGGGGAGGTGGGACGAATCAGCCCCAGCATTTT
v_gene: TRBV28; d_gene: TRBD1; j_gene: TRBJ2-3; abundance: -; CDR3aa: CASLRWDSITDTQYF; CDR3nt: TGTGCCAGCCTACGGTGGGACAGCATTACAGATACGCAGTATTTT
v_gene: TRBV20-1; d_gene: -; j_gene: TRBJ1-1; abundance: -; CDR3aa: CSARQVEAFF; CDR3nt: TGCAGTGCTAGGCAGGTAGAAGCTTTCTTT
v_gene: TRBV29-1; d_gene: -; j_gene: TRBJ1-1; abundance: -; CDR3aa: CSVGSGQNTEAFF; CDR3nt: TGCAGCGTTGGATCAGGACAGAACACTGAAGCTTTCTTT
v_gene: TRBV2; d_gene: -; j_gene: TRBJ1-1; abundance: few; CDR3aa: CASKGGTEAFF; CDR3nt: TGTGCCAGCAAAGGGGGAACTGAAGCTTTCTTT
v_gene: TRBV15; d_gene: TRBD1; j_gene: TRBJ2-7; abundance: -; CDR3aa: CATSREGGTVTEQYF; CDR3nt: TGTGCCACCAGCAGAGAGGGTGGGACAGTAACCGAGCAGTACTTC
v_gene: TRBV18; d_gene: TRBD1; j_gene: TRBJ2-7; abundance: once; CDR3aa: CASSQRQGVSYEQYF; CDR3nt: TGTGCCAGCTCACAAAGACAGGGCGTCTCCTACGAGCAGTACTTC
v_gene: TRBV6-2/TRBV6-3; d_gene: -; j_gene: TRBJ2-6; abundance: -; CDR3aa: CASSYRRVSGANVLTF; CDR3nt: TGTGCCAGCAGTTACCGACGGGTCTCTGGGGCCAACGTCCTGACTTTC
v_gene: TRBV4-3; d_gene: -; j_gene: TRBJ2-4; abundance: -; CDR3aa: CASSQDWDGGIQYF; CDR3nt: TGCGCCAGCAGCCAAGATTGGGACGGGGGCATTCAGTACTTC
v_gene: TRBV4-3; d_gene: -; j_gene: TRBJ2-1; abundance: -; CDR3aa: CASSQGLGPIHEQFF; CDR3nt: TGCGCCAGCAGCCAAGGACTGGGGCCGATTCATGAGCAGTTCTTC
v_gene: TRBV7-2; d_gene: -; j_gene: TRBJ2-7; abundance: -; CDR3aa: CASSPTSGGSQLSYEQYF; CDR3nt: TGTGCCAGCAGCCCCACATCGGGGGGCTCCCAACTCTCCTACGAGCAGTACTTC
v_gene: TRBV9; d_gene: -; j_gene: TRBJ1-1; abundance: -; CDR3aa: CASSARENTEAFF; CDR3nt: TGTGCCAGCAGCGCGAGGGAGAACACTGAAGCTTTCTTT
v_gene: TRBV11-3; d_gene: -; j_gene: TRBJ2-3; abundance: -; CDR3aa: CASSLVSGADTQYF; CDR3nt: TGTGCCAGCAGCTTAGTATCGGGGGCAGATACGCAGTATTTT
v_gene: TRBV3-1/TRBV3-2; d_gene: -; j_gene: TRBJ2-4; abundance: -; CDR3aa: CASSEGALIQYF; CDR3nt: TGTGCCAGCAGTGAAGGGGCTCTTATTCAGTACTTC
v_gene: TRBV14; d_gene: -; j_gene: TRBJ2-2; abundance: -; CDR3aa: CASSQMGLNTGELFF; CDR3nt: TGTGCCAGCAGCCAGATGGGGCTAAACACCGGGGAGCTGTTTTTT
v_gene: TRBV6-2/TRBV6-3; d_gene: -; j_gene: TRBJ2-2; abundance: -; CDR3aa: CASSYGAGPRGGPGELFF; CDR3nt: TGTGCCAGCAGTTACGGGGCCGGGCCGAGAGGGGGTCCCGGGGAGCTGTTTTTT
v_gene: TRBV19; d_gene: -; j_gene: TRBJ1-1; abundance: -; CDR3aa: CASSLNTEAFF; CDR3nt: TGTGCCAGCTCTTTGAACACTGAAGCTTTCTTT
v_gene: TRBV30; d_gene: -; j_gene: TRBJ1-5; abundance: -; CDR3aa: CAWSPSHNQPQHF; CDR3nt: TGTGCCTGGAGCCCATCCCACAATCAGCCCCAGCATTTT
v_gene: TRBV9; d_gene: TRBD2; j_gene: TRBJ2-1; abundance: -; CDR3aa: CASSVAITSGRRLSYNEQFF; CDR3nt: TGTGCCAGCAGCGTAGCAATTACCAGCGGGAGACGACTCTCCTACAATGAGCAGTTCTTC
v_gene: TRBV4-1; d_gene: -; j_gene: TRBJ2-5; abundance: -; CDR3aa: CASSQGLGGGQETQYF; CDR3nt: TGCGCCAGCAGCCAAGGACTGGGAGGGGGCCAAGAGACCCAGTACTTC
v_gene: TRBV9; d_gene: TRBD2; j_gene: TRBJ2-7; abundance: -; CDR3aa: CASSPGLESSYEQYF; CDR3nt: TGTGCCAGCAGCCCTGGACTAGAGAGCTCCTACGAGCAGTACTTC
v_gene: TRBV18; d_gene: -; j_gene: TRBJ1-3; abundance: once; CDR3aa: CASSPLDELAGHIYF; CDR3nt: TGTGCCAGCTCACCACTGGACGAACTAGCGGGGCACATATATTTT